The clone carrying this T cell receptor beta chain has a single count. This entry belongs to a study of cytomegalovirus exposure and HLA in healthy donors. This CDR3 comprises 14 residues. The germline V and J ends were trimmed by 3 bases and 5 bases, with 12 bases remaining between them. Germline loops: CDR1 SGHRS, CDR2 YFSETQ. Both 60 Vbeta primers and 13 Jbeta primers went into the PCR. Here immunoSEQ multiplex PCR was the method, and the copy in TCRdb shows in-frame clones only, minus some. Of tens of thousands of clones in the sample, 80% to 90% are singletons; the top ten hold 2.5% to 3%. This clonotype originated in a woman aged 30 to 39 in good health and CMV-seronegative. The sequencing sample was made of PBMCs. This chain connects TRBV5-1 to TRBJ2-1, with D perhaps matching TRBD2 (5 bases). The CDR3 sequence: CASSWSPGNNEQFF. In DNA, the CDR3 is TGCGCCAGCAGCTGGAGCCCCGGGAACAATGAGCAGTTCTTC.